This TCR beta chain was captured by sequencing in a study of blood T cell repertoires in COVID-19. The wider study: From the United States, Italy and Spain came samples of acute and convalescent COVID-19.

The germline gives CDR1 SGHVS, CDR2 FQNEAQ. The CDR3 contains 14 residues. The trim removed 2 bases at V and 2 bases at J, leaving 2 bases unmatched. Source study methods: Estimation of nucleated cell counts was performed using reference gene primer amplification. Repertoires were generated with immunoSEQ multiplex PCR, while TCRdb's copy carries only in-frame clones and drops some. V, J and clone size are those of that table, while D and trimming were read from the DNA. Among 200,000 or so clones listed, about 88% were seen once. The sequence came from a woman aged 55-75 years with acute or convalescent COVID-19. The chain has TRBV7-8 and TRBJ1-1; 7 bases fit TRBD1. The sequenced sample consisted of peripheral blood. The CDR3 sequence: CASSLRQGNTEAFF. The CDR3 DNA reads TGTGCCAGCAGCTTACGACAGGGAAACACTGAAGCTTTCTTT.